This TCR beta chain was found in a study of blood T cells in healthy people across ages. Study findings and constraints: CMV status of donors was unknown, possibly confounding expanded clonotype changes.

Combining a sample-barcoded 5' primer with a J-beta primer mix, a second PCR ran for about 6 to 11 cycles. TCRdb reprocessed the 5' RACE reads via MiXCR and lists one record per CDR3 protein. Among some 1,500,000 distinct CDR3 sequences, 35% to 45% were seen once, and the ten largest hold 4%. Germline values: CDR1 SGHRS, CDR2 YFSETQ. The CDR3 has 17 residues. Trimming cost V 5 bases and J 3 bases; bases outside gene matches: 11. As regards this clonotype: The antigen remains unidentified.

Sequencing input: blood. The sequence derives from a woman under 30 in good health. The chain has TRBV5-1 and TRBJ2-3; the match to TRBD2 covers 11 bases. The CDR3 DNA is TGCGCCAGCAGTCCTTTACTAGCGGGAGCTTCGACAGATACGCAGTATTTT. It yields the protein CASSPLLAGASTDTQYF.